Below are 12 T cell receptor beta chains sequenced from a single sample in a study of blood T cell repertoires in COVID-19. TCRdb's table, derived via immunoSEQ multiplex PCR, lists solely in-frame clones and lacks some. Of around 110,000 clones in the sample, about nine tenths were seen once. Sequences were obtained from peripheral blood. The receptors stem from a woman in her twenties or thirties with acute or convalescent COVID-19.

CDR3 region: CASSQGLSETQYF. The CDR3 nucleotides are TGTGCCAGCAGCCAGGGCCTTTCGGAGACCCAGTACTTC. The J gene is TRBJ2-5, the V gene TRBV4-2; the D is unclear. Trimming took off 3 bases at V and 5 bases at J, with 10 bases between the two ends. Germline loops: CDR1 LGHNA, CDR2 YNFKEQ. CDR3 length: 13 residues.

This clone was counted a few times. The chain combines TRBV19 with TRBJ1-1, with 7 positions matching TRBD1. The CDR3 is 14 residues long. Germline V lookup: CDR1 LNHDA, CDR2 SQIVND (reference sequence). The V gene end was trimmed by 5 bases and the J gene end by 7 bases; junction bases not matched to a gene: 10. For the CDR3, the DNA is TGTGCCAGTAGTGCTGCGACAGGGCTAGGTGAAGCTTTCTTT. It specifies CASSAATGLGEAFF.

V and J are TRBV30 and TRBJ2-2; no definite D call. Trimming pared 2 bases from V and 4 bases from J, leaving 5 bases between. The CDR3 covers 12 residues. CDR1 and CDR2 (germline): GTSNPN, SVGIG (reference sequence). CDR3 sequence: CAWSTVTGELFF. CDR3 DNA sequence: TGTGCCTGGAGTACAGTCACCGGGGAGCTGTTTTTT.

The CDR3 loop is CAISADGTGLGTEAFF. DNA of the CDR3: TGTGCCATCAGTGCTGACGGGACAGGGTTGGGCACTGAAGCTTTCTTT. The rearrangement links TRBV10-3 to TRBJ1-1, with 9 bases that match TRBD1. Germline assignment: CDR1 ENHRY and CDR2 SYGVKD. The trim removed 4 bases at V and 4 bases at J, leaving 10 bases unmatched. The CDR3 spans 16 residues.

CDR3 sequence reads: CASSTDTGELFF. Here the CDR3 DNA reads TGCGCCAGCAGTACAGACACCGGGGAGCTGTTTTTT. V and J are TRBV10-1 and TRBJ2-2; D gene uncertain. The CDR3 is 12 amino acids. In germline, CDR1 is WNHNN, CDR2 SYGVQD (reference sequence). The V gene lost 5 bases and the J gene lost 3 bases, with 4 bases spanning the gap.

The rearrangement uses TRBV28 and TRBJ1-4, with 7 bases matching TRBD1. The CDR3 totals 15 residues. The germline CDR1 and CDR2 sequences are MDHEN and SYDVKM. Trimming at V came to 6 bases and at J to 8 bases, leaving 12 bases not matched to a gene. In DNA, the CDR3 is TGTGCCAGCAGCTTGGACGGGACAGTGATCGAAAAACTGTTTTTT. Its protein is CASSLDGTVIEKLFF.

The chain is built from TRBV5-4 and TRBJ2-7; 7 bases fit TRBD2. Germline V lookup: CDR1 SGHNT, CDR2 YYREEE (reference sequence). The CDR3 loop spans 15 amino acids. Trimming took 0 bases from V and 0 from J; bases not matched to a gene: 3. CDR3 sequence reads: CASSLAGRTSYEQYF. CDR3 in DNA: TGTGCCAGCAGCTTGGCCGGGAGGACCTCCTACGAGCAGTACTTC.

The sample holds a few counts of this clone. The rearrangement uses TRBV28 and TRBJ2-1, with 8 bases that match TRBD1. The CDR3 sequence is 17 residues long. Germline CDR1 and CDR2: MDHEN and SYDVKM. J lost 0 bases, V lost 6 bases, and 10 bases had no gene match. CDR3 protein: CASRPSHRGTSYNEQFF. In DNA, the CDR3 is TGTGCCAGCAGGCCATCCCACAGGGGGACCTCCTACAATGAGCAGTTCTTC.

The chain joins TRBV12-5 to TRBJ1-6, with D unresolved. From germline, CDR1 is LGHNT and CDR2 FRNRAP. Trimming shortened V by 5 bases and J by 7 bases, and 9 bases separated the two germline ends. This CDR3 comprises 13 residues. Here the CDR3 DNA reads TGTGCTAGTGGTCTCTCAGTAAATTCACCCCTCCACTTT. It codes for CASGLSVNSPLHF.

The CDR3 is CASSLPTGGYGYTF. The CDR3 nucleotides read TGTGCCAGTAGTCTCCCGACAGGGGGCTATGGCTACACCTTC. The V call is TRBV19, the J call TRBJ1-2, with TRBD1 matching over 9 bases. Trimming removed 5 bases from V and 4 bases from J; junction bases left unmatched: 5. The germline V gene encodes CDR1 LNHDA and CDR2 SQIVND (reference sequence). This CDR3 region has 14 residues.

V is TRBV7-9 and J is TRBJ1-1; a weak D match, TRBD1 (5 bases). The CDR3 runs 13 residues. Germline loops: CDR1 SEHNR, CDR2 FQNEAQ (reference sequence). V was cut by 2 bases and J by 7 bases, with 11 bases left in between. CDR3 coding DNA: TGTGCCAGCAGCTTAATGGCCGGGGGTGAAGCTTTCTTT. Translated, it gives CASSLMAGGEAFF.

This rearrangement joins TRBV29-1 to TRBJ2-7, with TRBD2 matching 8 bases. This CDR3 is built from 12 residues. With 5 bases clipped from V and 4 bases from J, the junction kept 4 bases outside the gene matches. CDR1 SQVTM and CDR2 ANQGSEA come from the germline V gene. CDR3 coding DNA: TGCAGCGTTCCCGGGACTAGTTACGAGCAGTACTTC. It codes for CSVPGTSYEQYF.